This is a list of T cell receptor beta chains from one sample in a study of T cell responses to AZD1222 COVID-19 vaccine. The assay was immunoSEQ multiplex PCR, and TCRdb's table has in-frame clones only and misses some. The data contain about 120,000 clones, roughly 87% of them seen just once; the ten biggest clones take up 6.5% to 9.5%. The specimen comprised peripheral blood, sampled on day 0 of AZD1222 vaccination. Source of these receptors: an adult in good health. CDR3s include the opening cysteine and the closing phenylalanine or tryptophan. The D gene is left open where the match is weak. Where a row states a size, it is once, few, many or the class of an expanded clone; other rows omit it.

size,J,D,V,DNA,CDR3
.,TRBJ2-2,.,TRBV6-6,TGTGCCAGCAAAGATTCGCCCAACACCGGGGAGCTGTTTTTT,CASKDSPNTGELFF
once,TRBJ1-1,.,TRBV2,TGTGCCAGCAGTATGGGGGTGAACACTGAAGCTTTCTTT,CASSMGVNTEAFF
.,TRBJ1-3,.,TRBV19,TGTGCCAGTAGTACCCTAGGGCGGCGCTCTGGAAACACCATATATTTT,CASSTLGRRSGNTIYF
.,TRBJ2-2,.,TRBV29-1,TGCAGCGTTTGTCCGGCCGCGAACACCGGGGAGCTGTTTTTT,CSVCPAANTGELFF
.,TRBJ2-5,TRBD2,TRBV15,TGTGCCACCAGCAGAGGAGCGGGGGGACGCCAAGAGACCCAGTACTTC,CATSRGAGGRQETQYF
.,TRBJ2-3,TRBD1,TRBV19,TGTGCCAGTATTGACAGGGCCGGCACAGATACGCAGTATTTT,CASIDRAGTDTQYF
.,TRBJ1-6,.,TRBV7-3,TGTGCCAGCAGCCAAGCGAAAAATTCACCCCTCCACTTT,CASSQAKNSPLHF
once,TRBJ1-3,.,TRBV28,TGTGCCAGCAGCCAAAGGACGGGTGGAAACACCATATATTTT,CASSQRTGGNTIYF
.,TRBJ1-5,TRBD1,TRBV27,TGTGCCAGCAGTCCCCGTAGGGGGCCCAATCAGCCCCAGCATTTT,CASSPRRGPNQPQHF
.,TRBJ1-2,.,TRBV25-1,TGTGCCAGCAGTGTAGGAGGGGATGGCTACACCTTC,CASSVGGDGYTF
.,TRBJ1-1,.,TRBV27,TGTGCCAGCAAGGTTTACCTGAACACTGAAGCTTTCTTT,CASKVYLNTEAFF
.,TRBJ1-1,.,TRBV3-1/TRBV3-2,TGTGCCAGCAGCCAAAACGACAGGGAAGCTTTCTTT,CASSQNDREAFF
.,TRBJ1-4,.,TRBV18,TGTGCCAGCACACCGTCATCAACTAATGAAAAACTGTTTTTT,CASTPSSTNEKLFF
.,TRBJ2-1,.,TRBV3-1/TRBV3-2,TGTGCCAGCAGCCAAGGTCTTGGGCTAGCACACAATGAGCAGTTCTTC,CASSQGLGLAHNEQFF
.,TRBJ2-7,.,TRBV11-3,TGTGCCAGCAGCAAGTACCCCCGACCGGGGAACGGACGGGACGAGCAGTACTTC,CASSKYPRPGNGRDEQYF
.,TRBJ2-7,.,TRBV19,TGTGCCAGTAGCCCGGGCCTTGGGGTGTACGAGCAGTACTTC,CASSPGLGVYEQYF
once,TRBJ1-4,.,TRBV28,TGTGCCAGCAGTCCCATCACCACTACGCATGAAAAACTGTTTTTT,CASSPITTTHEKLFF
many,TRBJ2-7,.,TRBV2,TGTGCCAGCAGTGGGGAGAAAGGGTCAAACGAGCAGTACTTC,CASSGEKGSNEQYF
.,TRBJ1-6,TRBD1,TRBV6-5,TGTGCCAGCAGGTGGGACACAGGGGATTCACCCCTCCACTTT,CASRWDTGDSPLHF
.,TRBJ2-1,TRBD2,TRBV2,TGTGCCAGCAAGGGCGGGGGTTACAATGAGCAGTTCTTC,CASKGGGYNEQFF
.,TRBJ1-1,.,TRBV5-6,TGTGCCAGCAGCGGTAACCACCACACTGAAGCTTTCTTT,CASSGNHHTEAFF
.,TRBJ2-5,TRBD2,TRBV28,TGTGCCAGCAGCACCCAAGCGGGAGAAGGAGAGACCCAGTACTTC,CASSTQAGEGETQYF
once,TRBJ1-5,TRBD1,TRBV7-8,TGTGCCAGCAGCTCCACCCCAACAGGGGGCCATCAGCCCCAGCATTTT,CASSSTPTGGHQPQHF
.,TRBJ2-2,.,TRBV11-1,TGTGCCAGCAGCACTATCTGGCGGGGGAACACCGGGGAGCTGTTTTTT,CASSTIWRGNTGELFF
.,TRBJ1-1,.,TRBV6-5,TGTGCCAGCGCGCCCCGCGGAGGGTTCGACACTGAAGCTTTCTTT,CASAPRGGFDTEAFF
.,TRBJ2-3,TRBD1,TRBV19,TGTGCCAGTACCCGACAGGGCCACGCAGATACGCAGTATTTT,CASTRQGHADTQYF
.,TRBJ2-6,TRBD2,TRBV6-5,TGTGCCAGCAATTGGGGAGGGGAAGGGGCCAACGTCCTGACTTTC,CASNWGGEGANVLTF
.,TRBJ1-3,.,TRBV3-1/TRBV3-2,TGTGCCAGCACGACCTCTGGAAACACCATATATTTT,CASTTSGNTIYF
.,TRBJ1-4,.,TRBV9,TGTGCCAGCAGCGTAGGGCCAGGGTCGTCGGAAAAACTGTTTTTT,CASSVGPGSSEKLFF
.,TRBJ1-6,.,TRBV6-5,TGTGCCAGCAGTTACGACAGGACCACCTATAATTCACCCCTCCACTTT,CASSYDRTTYNSPLHF
.,TRBJ1-2,.,TRBV10-3,TGTGCCATCAGTGTGGGCAGAGTCCCGCCTGGCTACACCTTC,CAISVGRVPPGYTF
.,TRBJ2-2,TRBD2,TRBV6-5,TGTGCCAGCACCTACGGGGGGGGCGGGGAGCTGTTTTTT,CASTYGGGGELFF
.,TRBJ2-3,TRBD1,TRBV6-5,TGTGCCAGCAGTTATGGACAGGGGGCAGCAGATACGCAGTATTTT,CASSYGQGAADTQYF
.,TRBJ2-3,TRBD2,TRBV7-3,TGTGCCAGCAGCTTAGGGCAAGCGGGAGTAGGGGATACGCAGTATTTT,CASSLGQAGVGDTQYF
.,TRBJ2-7,.,TRBV11-3,TGTGCCAGCAGCTTAGGCGGGACAGAGGGTTACGAGCAGTACTTC,CASSLGGTEGYEQYF
.,TRBJ1-6,.,TRBV11-2,TGTGCCAGCAGCTTAGGGGGGATGAATTCACCCCTCCACTTT,CASSLGGMNSPLHF
.,TRBJ2-7,TRBD1,TRBV7-9,TGTGCCAGCTCTAGGGGGCAGGACTACGAGCAGTACTTC,CASSRGQDYEQYF
.,TRBJ2-1,TRBD1,TRBV7-9,TGTGCCAGCAGCCATCGGACAGGGGCATTTCGTAACAATGAGCAGTTCTTC,CASSHRTGAFRNNEQFF
.,TRBJ1-1,TRBD1,TRBV25-1,TGTGCCAGCAGTGAGAGCGGGACAGGGGGACTTACTGAAGCTTTCTTT,CASSESGTGGLTEAFF
once,TRBJ2-7,.,TRBV29-1,TGCAGCGTTGTCCAGAGCTCCTACGAGCAGTACTTC,CSVVQSSYEQYF
.,TRBJ2-7,.,TRBV28,TGTGCCAGCAGTTTAAGGCAGACAGCCTACGAGCAGTACTTC,CASSLRQTAYEQYF
.,TRBJ1-1,.,TRBV18,TGTGCCAGCTCACCGGGGCCGGGGGGCACTGAAGCTTTCTTT,CASSPGPGGTEAFF
.,TRBJ2-1,TRBD1,TRBV6-5,TGTGCCAGCAGCCCCACAGGGGGCAACGATGAGCAGTTCTTC,CASSPTGGNDEQFF
.,TRBJ1-5,.,TRBV6-2/TRBV6-3,TGTGCCAGCAGTTACTCGCCGGAGGGGGACATCTATAGCAATCAGCCCCAGCATTTT,CASSYSPEGDIYSNQPQHF
.,TRBJ1-2,TRBD1,TRBV6-5,TGTGCCAGCAGTTACTCGGCAGGGGGTAACTATGGCTACACCTTC,CASSYSAGGNYGYTF
few,TRBJ2-7,.,TRBV28,TGTGCCAGCAGTTTATACGGATCCTACGAGCAGTACTTC,CASSLYGSYEQYF
.,TRBJ2-5,TRBD2,TRBV4-2,TGTGCCAGCAGCCAAGACCCCCTAGCGGGGGTGGAGACCCAGTACTTC,CASSQDPLAGVETQYF
.,TRBJ1-5,.,TRBV28,TGTGCCAGCAGTTTTAATCAGCCCCAGCATTTT,CASSFNQPQHF
.,TRBJ2-1,.,TRBV7-8,TGTGCCAGCAGCTTAAATGAGCCGCAAAGCTCCTACAATGAGCAGTTCTTC,CASSLNEPQSSYNEQFF
.,TRBJ1-1,.,TRBV12-3/TRBV12-4,TGTGCCAGCAGTTTAGGTACGGGCAGTGAAGCTTTCTTT,CASSLGTGSEAFF
.,TRBJ2-3,TRBD2,TRBV30,TGTGCCTGGAGTGTACTGGGGGGGGATACGCAGTATTTT,CAWSVLGGDTQYF
.,TRBJ1-5,.,TRBV30,TGTGCCTGGAGTGCGGGGGCTGGCTATTATAGCAATCAGCCCCAGCATTTT,CAWSAGAGYYSNQPQHF
.,TRBJ2-2,.,TRBV27,TGTGCCAGCAGTGTAGGGGCGAACACCGGGGAGCTGTTTTTT,CASSVGANTGELFF
once,TRBJ1-5,.,TRBV29-1,TGCAGCGTTGCCGGGGGGACATCGGGGCCCCAGCATTTT,CSVAGGTSGPQHF
few,TRBJ1-1,.,TRBV28,TGTGCCAGCAGTCGCTGGACGGGACACACTGAAGCTTTCTTT,CASSRWTGHTEAFF
.,TRBJ2-5,TRBD2,TRBV19,TGTGCCAGTAGTATGGGACTACAAGAGACCCAGTACTTC,CASSMGLQETQYF
.,TRBJ1-5,.,TRBV15,TGTGCCACCAGCAGAGATTCGGGCAGAGAGCATTTT,CATSRDSGREHF
once,TRBJ2-7,.,TRBV29-1,TGCAGCGTTGGCGGGGACTACGAGCAGTACTTC,CSVGGDYEQYF
.,TRBJ1-6,.,TRBV27,TGTGCCAGCAGTTTATTTTCCGGGTTTTCGGCTAATTCACCCCTCCACTTT,CASSLFSGFSANSPLHF
once,TRBJ1-2,.,TRBV4-1,TGCGCCAGCAGCCAAGGGGATTTCAGGGACGGTGGCTACACCTTC,CASSQGDFRDGGYTF